Shown below are 2 T cell receptor beta chains from a single sample sequenced in a study of CD8 T cells in Susac syndrome. Random hexamers primed reverse transcription of about 0.5 to 1 ug RNA. TCRdb independently ran MiXCR on the immunoSEQ multiplex PCR reads; one entry per CDR3 protein. In the table there are about 190,000 distinct CDR3 sequences, roughly 95% of which are singletons. Specimen: CD4+ T cells from PBMCs. These receptors originate from a human donor with Susac syndrome.

V gene TRBV5-6 combines with J gene TRBJ2-7, with D possibly TRBD1 on 7 matching bases. V lost 2 bases, J lost 12 bases, and 15 bases lay in between. Germline lookup yields CDR1 SGHDT and CDR2 YYEEEE. The CDR3 runs 12 residues. The CDR3 nucleotides read TGTGCCAGCAGCTTCGGGGGACAGCCGGTGTACTTC. Its translation is CASSFGGQPVYF.

V gene TRBV12-3 or TRBV12-4 combines with J gene TRBJ2-4; perhaps TRBD2 as D (6 bases). This CDR3 contains 12 residues. V lost 5 bases, J lost 8 bases, and 10 bases lay in between. Written as DNA, the CDR3 is TGTGCCAGCAGTCCCTGGGGGGACATTCAGTACTTC. It is translated as CASSPWGDIQYF.